Sequencing of this T cell receptor beta chain was carried out in a study of T cell responses to AZD1222 COVID-19 vaccine. Study conclusions and caveats: Spike-specific TCR breadth and depth grew following two AZD1222 doses. Dominant at 160-218 and 743-854, vaccine-associated CD4 TCRs also spanned spike.

The method was immunoSEQ multiplex PCR; TCRdb's version includes in-frame clones alone and lacks a portion of them. The top ten hold less than 2.5% of the sample, which has about 180,000 clones, around 90% seen once. As regards this clone: Its antigen remains unknown.

Germline V gives CDR1 MDHEN, CDR2 SYDVKM. This CDR3 comprises 13 residues. V was pared by 4 bases and J by 5 bases, with 9 bases between. The sample was peripheral blood, taken 28 days after the second AZD1222 dose. The TCR was taken from an adult who received the AZD1222 COVID-19 vaccine. This chain uses TRBV28 with TRBJ1-3, with D perhaps matching TRBD1 (5 bases). CDR3 loop: CASSSEDRNTIYF. DNA of the CDR3: TGTGCCAGCAGTTCCGAGGACAGAAACACCATATATTTT.